This T cell receptor beta chain was observed in a study of shared clonotypes between healthy human individuals. Study-level findings and limits: All-four-donor shared clonotypes had higher generation probabilities than non-shared clonotypes did.

With respect to this clone: No antigen is known for it.

Produced via immunoSEQ multiplex PCR; TCRdb's table is partial and in-frame only. The sample shows some 1,600,000 clones, approximately 98% of them seen only once. Caucasian adults residing in Nashville, Tennessee made up all the donors. The CDR3 sequence is 13 residues long. The germline V gene encodes CDR1 MDHEN and CDR2 SYDVKM. Germline trimming cut 7 bases from V and 5 bases from J; bases unmatched to any gene: 7. V usage is TRBV28 and J usage is TRBJ1-2; TRBD1 matches 7 bases. This TCR was sampled from a man under 40 in good health. The sequencing sample was made of naive CD4+ T cells sorted from blood. Subset indicated: CD45RA+ positively selected. CDR3 protein: CASNRQGFYGYTF. CDR3 coding DNA: TGTGCCAGCAACCGACAGGGTTTTTATGGCTACACCTTC.